This entry lists 12 T cell receptor beta chains sequenced from one sample in a study of shared clonotypes between healthy human individuals. Cells designated naive CD8 were CD45RO-negative and were positively selected for CCR7, with terminally differentiated effector memory CD45RA+ cells excluded. Assay used: immunoSEQ multiplex PCR; TCRdb lists only in-frame clones, some missing. The sample consists of more than 2 million clones, 85% to 95% of them appearing once. Sequenced material: naive CD8+ T cells from PBMCs. The receptor source for this set is a man younger than 35 in good health. Some clones in this sample may be carry-over from other donors' samples.

The chain has TRBV13 and TRBJ2-3; 9 positions agree with TRBD2. Germline trimming cut 3 bases from V and 0 bases from J; bases unmatched to any gene: 1. Germline CDR1 PRHDT, CDR2 FYEKMQ (reference sequence). This CDR3 is built from 15 residues. The CDR3 region has the DNA TGTGCCAGCAGCTTGACTAGCGGTAGCACAGATACGCAGTATTTT. It specifies CASSLTSGSTDTQYF.

About this clone itself: This sample also contains other DNA sequences that code for the same CDR3. The V gene is TRBV28, the J gene TRBJ1-5, with unresolved D. CDR3 length: 14 amino acids. V dropped 3 bases and J dropped 1 base, with 7 bases sitting between them. Germline loops: CDR1 MDHEN, CDR2 SYDVKM. The CDR3 here is CASSFIRSNQPQHF. For the CDR3, the DNA is TGTGCCAGCAGTTTTATCAGGAGCAATCAGCCCCAGCATTTT.

V gene TRBV28 combines with J gene TRBJ1-1, with D unclear. The CDR3 is 13 amino acids. Trimming shortened V by 7 bases and J by 11 bases, and 20 bases separated the two germline ends. Germline CDR1 is MDHEN and CDR2 is SYDVKM. DNA of the CDR3: TGTGCCAGCAACTTTGGAGGGCTACTGTTCGCTTTCTTT. As protein: CASNFGGLLFAFF.

In this sample, this clone turned up once. The J gene is TRBJ2-7, the V gene TRBV5-5; D is perhaps TRBD1 (6 bases). Trimming shortened V by 3 bases and J by 3 bases, and 13 bases separated the two germline ends. This CDR3 is built from 14 residues. Germline CDR1 reads SGHKS; CDR2 reads YYEKEE (reference sequence). The CDR3 DNA reads TGTGCCAGCAGCTCTACAGGGATCTTCTACGAGCAGTACTTC. The encoded protein is CASSSTGIFYEQYF. Together with reference TRBV5-5 and TRBJ2-7, the CDR3 gives the full variable domain: DAGVTQSPTHLIKTRGQQVTLRCSPISGHKSVSWYQQVLGQGPQFIFQYYEKEERGRGNFPDRFSARQFPNYSSELNVNALLLGDSALYLCASSSTGIFYEQYFGPGTRLTVT.

V and J are TRBV29-1 and TRBJ2-5; D is ambiguous. The germline V gene encodes CDR1 SQVTM and CDR2 ANQGSEA. This CDR3 is built from 13 residues. With 2 bases removed from V and 5 bases from J, the gap between germline ends came to 12 bases. CDR3 in DNA: TGCAGCGTTGAACGCGAGGCCAGCGAGACCCAGTACTTC. Translating gives CSVEREASETQYF.

V is TRBV10-1 and J is TRBJ1-2; perhaps TRBD1 as D (5 bases). The length of the CDR3 is 16 residues. V lost 0 bases and J 6 bases, leaving 17 bases between the germline ends. Germline loops: CDR1 WNHNN, CDR2 SYGVQD (reference sequence). The CDR3 DNA is TGCGCCAGCAGTGAGTCGCTTGGGGGATCGGTGGATGGCTACACCTTC. Encoded protein: CASSESLGGSVDGYTF.

Points on this clone: The same CDR3 also results from other DNA sequences found in this sample. The chain has TRBV19 and TRBJ2-1; D might be TRBD2 (5 bases). The germline gives CDR1 LNHDA, CDR2 SQIVND (reference sequence). The length of the CDR3 is 14 residues. The V gene lost 1 base and the J gene lost 4 bases, with 8 bases spanning the gap. The CDR3 DNA is TGTGCCAGTAGTATAGGAACGGGGTACAATGAGCAGTTCTTC. As protein: CASSIGTGYNEQFF.

The V call is TRBV5-1, the J call TRBJ2-7; tentative D call: TRBD1 (5 bases). The germline CDR1 and CDR2 sequences are SGHRS and YFSETQ. The CDR3 is made up of 14 amino acids. V lost 0 bases and J 3 bases, leaving 10 bases between the germline ends. The CDR3 here is CASSLAGLNYEQYF. In nucleotides, the CDR3 is TGCGCCAGCAGCTTGGCAGGGTTGAACTACGAGCAGTACTTC.

This clone was counted once. The chain has TRBV10-2 and TRBJ1-5; D gene unclear. V lost 3 bases and J lost 2, with 11 bases in between. The CDR3 is 15 residues long. Germline-derived CDR1 and CDR2 are WSHSY and SAAADI. This CDR3 reads CASSDGPPGNQPQHF. As DNA, the CDR3 is TGCGCCAGCAGTGACGGGCCCCCCGGCAATCAGCCCCAGCATTTT.

The chain carries TRBV4-1 and TRBJ1-4, with a possible D match to TRBD1 (5 bases). This CDR3 spans 16 amino acids. V dropped 0 bases and J dropped 5 bases, with 13 bases sitting between them. The V gene's germline CDR1 is MGHRA and CDR2 YSYEKL. CDR3 amino acids: CASSQDLGGVNEKLFF. CDR3 bases: TGCGCCAGCAGCCAAGATCTGGGGGGAGTAAATGAAAAACTGTTTTTT.

The chain combines TRBV9 with TRBJ1-1; D is unclear. This CDR3 comprises 15 residues. Between the trimmed V and J ends, which lost 1 base and 1 base, there was a span of 11 bases. The germline V gene has CDR1 SGDLS and CDR2 YYNGEE. The CDR3 is CASSVLPDSNTEAFF. CDR3 sequence (DNA): TGTGCCAGCAGCGTACTGCCAGATTCGAACACTGAAGCTTTCTTT.

CDR3 sequence: CAWGREAGGDEQFF. The CDR3 nucleotides read TGTGCCTGGGGCCGGGAGGCGGGCGGGGATGAGCAGTTCTTC. V is TRBV30 and J is TRBJ2-1; 7 bases fit TRBD2. The CDR3 runs 14 residues. Germline CDR1 GTSNPN, CDR2 SVGIG (reference sequence). With 5 bases clipped from V and 8 bases from J, the junction kept 12 bases outside the gene matches.